This TCR beta chain was captured in a study of shared clonotypes between healthy human individuals. At the deep level, the assay was run. Measured with immunoSEQ multiplex PCR; TCRdb has only the in-frame clones, and not every one. The sample lists approximately 1,000,000 clones; approximately 80% were seen once. Germline assignment: CDR1 MNHEY and CDR2 SMNVEV (reference sequence). V lost 6 bases and J lost 2; bases outside the gene matches: 18. The CDR3 length is 19 residues. The sample comprised memory CD4+ T cells from PBMCs. Subset described: CD45RA-negative fraction. V and J are TRBV27 and TRBJ2-7, with 11 bases fitting TRBD2. This clonotype was obtained from a young man in good health. Some clones in this sample may be carry-over from other donors' samples. The CDR3 nucleotides are TGTGCCAGCAGGGCGCGGGGGCCGACAGGGACTAGCGGAACCTACGAGCAGTACTTC. Translating it yields CASRARGPTGTSGTYEQYF.